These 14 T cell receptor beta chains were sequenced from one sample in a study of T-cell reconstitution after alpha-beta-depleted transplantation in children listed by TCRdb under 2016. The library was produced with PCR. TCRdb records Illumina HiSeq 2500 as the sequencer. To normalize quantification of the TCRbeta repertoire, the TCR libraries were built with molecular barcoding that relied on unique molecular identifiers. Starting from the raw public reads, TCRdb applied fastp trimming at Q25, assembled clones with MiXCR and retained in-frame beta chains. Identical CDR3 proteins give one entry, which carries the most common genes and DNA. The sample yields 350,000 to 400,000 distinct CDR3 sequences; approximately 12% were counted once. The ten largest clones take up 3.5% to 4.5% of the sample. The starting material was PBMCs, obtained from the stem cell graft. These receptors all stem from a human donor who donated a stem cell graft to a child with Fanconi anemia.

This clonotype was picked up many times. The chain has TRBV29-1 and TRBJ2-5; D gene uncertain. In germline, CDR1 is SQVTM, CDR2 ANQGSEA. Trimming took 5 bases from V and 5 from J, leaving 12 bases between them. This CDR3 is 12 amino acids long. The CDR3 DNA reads TGCAGCGTTTCCTCGACGAGGGAGACCCAGTACTTC. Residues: CSVSSTRETQYF.

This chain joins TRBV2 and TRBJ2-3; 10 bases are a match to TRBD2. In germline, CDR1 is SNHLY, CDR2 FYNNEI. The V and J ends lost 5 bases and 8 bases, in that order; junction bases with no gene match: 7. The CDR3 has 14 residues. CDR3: CASSLSGGAATQYF. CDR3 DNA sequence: TGTGCCAGCAGTCTAAGCGGGGGGGCGGCTACGCAGTATTTT.

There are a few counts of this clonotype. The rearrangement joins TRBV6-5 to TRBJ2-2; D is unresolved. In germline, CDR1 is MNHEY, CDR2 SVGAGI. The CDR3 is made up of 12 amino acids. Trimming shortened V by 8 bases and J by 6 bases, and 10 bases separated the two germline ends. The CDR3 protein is CASARYPGELFF. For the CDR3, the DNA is TGTGCCAGCGCCAGGTATCCCGGGGAGCTGTTTTTT.

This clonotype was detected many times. CDR3 DNA: TGTGCCAGCAGTTTTTGGGACAGTGGATACAATGAGCAGTTCTTC. It codes for CASSFWDSGYNEQFF. V and J are TRBV12-3 or TRBV12-4 and TRBJ2-1, with TRBD1 matching 7 bases. This CDR3 has 15 amino acids. The ends lost 3 bases at V and 4 bases at J; junction bases unmatched: 6.

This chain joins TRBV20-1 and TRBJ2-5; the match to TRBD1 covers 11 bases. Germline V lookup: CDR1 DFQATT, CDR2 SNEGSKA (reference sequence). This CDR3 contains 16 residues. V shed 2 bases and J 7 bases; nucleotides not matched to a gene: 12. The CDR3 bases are TGCAGTGCTAGATACCCCAGGGACAGGGGGATCGGGACCCAGTACTTC. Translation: CSARYPRDRGIGTQYF.

The CDR3 loop is CASSQAVLTNTEAFF. In DNA, the CDR3 is TGTGCCAGCAGCCAAGCCGTCTTGACGAATACTGAAGCTTTCTTT. This rearrangement joins TRBV3-1 to TRBJ1-1; D gene unclear. There are 15 residues in the CDR3. With 1 base removed from V and 5 bases from J, the gap between germline ends came to 14 bases. In germline, CDR1 is LGHDT, CDR2 YNNKEL (reference sequence).

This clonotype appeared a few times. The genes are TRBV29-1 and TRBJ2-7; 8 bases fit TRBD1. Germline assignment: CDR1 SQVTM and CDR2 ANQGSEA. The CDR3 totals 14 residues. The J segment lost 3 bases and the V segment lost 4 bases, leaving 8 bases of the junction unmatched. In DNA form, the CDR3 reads TGCAGCGTTGCGGAACAGGGGGAGATCTACGAGCAGTACTTC. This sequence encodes CSVAEQGEIYEQYF.

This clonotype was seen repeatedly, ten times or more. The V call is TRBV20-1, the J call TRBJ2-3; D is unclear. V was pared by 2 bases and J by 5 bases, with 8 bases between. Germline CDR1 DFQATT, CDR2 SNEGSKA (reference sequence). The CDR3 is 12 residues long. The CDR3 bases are TGCAGTGCTAGACCTACTCAAGATACGCAGTATTTT. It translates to CSARPTQDTQYF.

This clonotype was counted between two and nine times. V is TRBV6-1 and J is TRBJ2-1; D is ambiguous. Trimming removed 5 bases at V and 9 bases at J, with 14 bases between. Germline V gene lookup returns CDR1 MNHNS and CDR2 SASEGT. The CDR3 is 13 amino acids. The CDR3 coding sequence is TGTGCCAGCAGTCCCTTGGAAACGGGTGAGCAGTTCTTC. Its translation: CASSPLETGEQFF.

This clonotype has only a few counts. The CDR3 DNA is TGTGCCAGCAGCACCCTGACAGGCCCCCCGGACACCGGGGAGCTGTTTTTT. Translating it yields CASSTLTGPPDTGELFF. J is TRBJ2-2 and V is TRBV9; D perhaps matches TRBD1 (6 bases). This CDR3 is built from 17 residues. V shed 4 bases and J shed 3 bases, with 19 bases lying between them. The germline V gene has CDR1 SGDLS and CDR2 YYNGEE.

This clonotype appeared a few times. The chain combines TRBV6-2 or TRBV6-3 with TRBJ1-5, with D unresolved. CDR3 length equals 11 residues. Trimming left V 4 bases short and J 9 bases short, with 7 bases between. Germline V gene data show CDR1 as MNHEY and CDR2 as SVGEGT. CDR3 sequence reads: CASSFGGPQHF. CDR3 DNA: TGTGCCAGCAGTTTTGGTGGGCCCCAGCATTTT.

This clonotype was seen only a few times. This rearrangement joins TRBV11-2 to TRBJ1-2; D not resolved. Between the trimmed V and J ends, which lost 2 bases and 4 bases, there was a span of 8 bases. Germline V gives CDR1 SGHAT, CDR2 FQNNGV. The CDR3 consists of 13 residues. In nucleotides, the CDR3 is TGTGCCAGCAGCTTACAGGATTTCTATGGCTACACCTTC. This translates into CASSLQDFYGYTF.

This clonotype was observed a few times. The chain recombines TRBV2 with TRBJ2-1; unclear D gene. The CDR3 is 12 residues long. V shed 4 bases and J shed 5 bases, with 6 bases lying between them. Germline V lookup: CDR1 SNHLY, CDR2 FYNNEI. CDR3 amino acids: CASSGAHNEQFF. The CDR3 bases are TGTGCCAGCAGTGGGGCCCACAATGAGCAGTTCTTC.

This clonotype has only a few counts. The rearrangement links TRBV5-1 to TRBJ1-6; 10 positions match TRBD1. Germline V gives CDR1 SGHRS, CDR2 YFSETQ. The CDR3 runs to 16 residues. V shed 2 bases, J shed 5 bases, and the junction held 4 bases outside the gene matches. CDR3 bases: TGCGCCAGCAGCTTTGGGACAGGGGAAGATAATTCACCCCTCCACTTT. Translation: CASSFGTGEDNSPLHF.